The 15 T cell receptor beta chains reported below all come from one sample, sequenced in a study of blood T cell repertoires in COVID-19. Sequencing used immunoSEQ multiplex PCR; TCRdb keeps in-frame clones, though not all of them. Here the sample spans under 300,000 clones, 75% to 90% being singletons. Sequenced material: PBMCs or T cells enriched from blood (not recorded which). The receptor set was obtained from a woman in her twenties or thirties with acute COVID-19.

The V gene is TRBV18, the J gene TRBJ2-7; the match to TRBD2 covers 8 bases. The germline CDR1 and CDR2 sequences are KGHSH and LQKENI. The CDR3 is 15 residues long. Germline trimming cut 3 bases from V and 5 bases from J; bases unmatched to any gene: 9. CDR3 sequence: CASSPLAGGMNEQYF. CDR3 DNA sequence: TGTGCCAGCTCACCTCTGGCGGGGGGCATGAACGAGCAGTACTTC.

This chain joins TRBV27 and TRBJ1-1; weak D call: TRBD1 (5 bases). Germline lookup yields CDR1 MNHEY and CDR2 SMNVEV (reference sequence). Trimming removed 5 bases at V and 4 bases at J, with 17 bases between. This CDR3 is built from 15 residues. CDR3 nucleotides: TGTGCCAGCAGTCCCTTGCCGGGGGGTGGCACTGAAGCTTTCTTT. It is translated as CASSPLPGGGTEAFF.

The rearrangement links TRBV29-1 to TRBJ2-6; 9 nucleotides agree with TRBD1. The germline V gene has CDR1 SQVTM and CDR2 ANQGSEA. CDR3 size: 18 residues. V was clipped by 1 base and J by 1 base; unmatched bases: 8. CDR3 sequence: CSVEVMGQGVSGANVLTF. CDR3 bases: TGCAGCGTTGAAGTAATGGGACAGGGTGTTTCTGGGGCCAACGTCCTGACTTTC.

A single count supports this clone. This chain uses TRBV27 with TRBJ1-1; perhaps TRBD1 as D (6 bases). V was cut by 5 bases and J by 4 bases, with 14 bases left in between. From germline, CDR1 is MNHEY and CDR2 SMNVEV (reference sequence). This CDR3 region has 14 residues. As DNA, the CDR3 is TGTGCCAGCAGTATCACACAGGGCACCACTGAAGCTTTCTTT. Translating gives CASSITQGTTEAFF.

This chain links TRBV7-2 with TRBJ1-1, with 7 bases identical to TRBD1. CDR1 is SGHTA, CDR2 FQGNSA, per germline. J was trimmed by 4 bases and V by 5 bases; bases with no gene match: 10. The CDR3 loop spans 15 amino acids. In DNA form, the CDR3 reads TGTGCCAGCAGCCTACGACAGGGATTAGTCACTGAAGCTTTCTTT. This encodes CASSLRQGLVTEAFF.

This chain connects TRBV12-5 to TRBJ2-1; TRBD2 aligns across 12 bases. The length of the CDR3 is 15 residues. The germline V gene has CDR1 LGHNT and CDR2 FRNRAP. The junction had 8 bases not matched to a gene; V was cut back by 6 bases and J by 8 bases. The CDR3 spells CASGLAGGIWHEQFF. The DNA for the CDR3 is TGTGCTAGTGGCCTAGCGGGAGGGATTTGGCATGAGCAGTTCTTC.

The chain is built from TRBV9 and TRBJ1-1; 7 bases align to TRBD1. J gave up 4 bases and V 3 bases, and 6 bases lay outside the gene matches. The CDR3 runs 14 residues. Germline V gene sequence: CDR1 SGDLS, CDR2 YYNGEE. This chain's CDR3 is CASSASTGFTEAFF. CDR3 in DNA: TGTGCCAGCAGCGCTTCGACAGGGTTCACTGAAGCTTTCTTT.

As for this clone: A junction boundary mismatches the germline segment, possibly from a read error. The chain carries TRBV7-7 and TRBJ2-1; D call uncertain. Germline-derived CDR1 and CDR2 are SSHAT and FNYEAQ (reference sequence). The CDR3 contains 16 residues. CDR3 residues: CASSPHRWRTYNEQFF. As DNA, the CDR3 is TGTGCTAGCAGCCCCCATAGGTGGAGAACCTACAATGAGCAGTTCTTC.

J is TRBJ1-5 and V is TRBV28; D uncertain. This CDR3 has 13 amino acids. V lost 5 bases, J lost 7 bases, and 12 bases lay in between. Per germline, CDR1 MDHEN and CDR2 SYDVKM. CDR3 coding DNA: TGTGCCAGCAGTACGCTCGCGGGACAGCCCCAGCATTTT. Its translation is CASSTLAGQPQHF.

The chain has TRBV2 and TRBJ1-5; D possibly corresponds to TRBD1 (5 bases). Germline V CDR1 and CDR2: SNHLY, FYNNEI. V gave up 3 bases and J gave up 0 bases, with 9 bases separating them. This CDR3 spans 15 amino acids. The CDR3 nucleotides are TGTGCCAGCAGTGACAGGGCTAATAGCAATCAGCCCCAGCATTTT. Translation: CASSDRANSNQPQHF.

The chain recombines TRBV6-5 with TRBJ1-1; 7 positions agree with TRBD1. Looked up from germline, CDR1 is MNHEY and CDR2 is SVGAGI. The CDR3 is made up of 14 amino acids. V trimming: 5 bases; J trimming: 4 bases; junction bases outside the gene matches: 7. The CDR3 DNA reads TGTGCCAGCAGTAACAGGGGAGAGGGCACTGAAGCTTTCTTT. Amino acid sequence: CASSNRGEGTEAFF.

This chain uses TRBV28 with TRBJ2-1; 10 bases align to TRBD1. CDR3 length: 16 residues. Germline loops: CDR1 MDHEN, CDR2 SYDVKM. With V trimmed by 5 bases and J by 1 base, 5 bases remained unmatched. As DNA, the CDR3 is TGTGCCAGCAGTGGCCCGGGACAGGGGTCCTACAATGAGCAGTTCTTC. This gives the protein CASSGPGQGSYNEQFF.

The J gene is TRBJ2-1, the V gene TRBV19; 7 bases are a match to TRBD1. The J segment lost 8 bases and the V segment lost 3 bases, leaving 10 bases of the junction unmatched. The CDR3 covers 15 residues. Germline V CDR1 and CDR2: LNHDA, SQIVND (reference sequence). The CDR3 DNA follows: TGTGCCAGTAGTATTTTGCGGCAGGGGGATCATGAGCAGTTCTTC. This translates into CASSILRQGDHEQFF.

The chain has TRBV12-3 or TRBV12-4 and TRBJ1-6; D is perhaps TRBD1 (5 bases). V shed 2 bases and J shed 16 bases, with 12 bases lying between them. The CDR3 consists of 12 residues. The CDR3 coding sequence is TGTGCCAGCAGTTTAAGTCAGGGTGGTCTCCACTTT. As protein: CASSLSQGGLHF.

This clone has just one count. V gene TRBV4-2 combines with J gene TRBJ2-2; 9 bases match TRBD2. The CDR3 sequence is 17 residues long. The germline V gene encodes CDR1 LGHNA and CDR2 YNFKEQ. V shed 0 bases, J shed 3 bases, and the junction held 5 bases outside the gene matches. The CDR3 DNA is TGTGCCAGCAGCCAAGATAGAGCGGGGGGAGACACCGGGGAGCTGTTTTTT. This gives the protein CASSQDRAGGDTGELFF.